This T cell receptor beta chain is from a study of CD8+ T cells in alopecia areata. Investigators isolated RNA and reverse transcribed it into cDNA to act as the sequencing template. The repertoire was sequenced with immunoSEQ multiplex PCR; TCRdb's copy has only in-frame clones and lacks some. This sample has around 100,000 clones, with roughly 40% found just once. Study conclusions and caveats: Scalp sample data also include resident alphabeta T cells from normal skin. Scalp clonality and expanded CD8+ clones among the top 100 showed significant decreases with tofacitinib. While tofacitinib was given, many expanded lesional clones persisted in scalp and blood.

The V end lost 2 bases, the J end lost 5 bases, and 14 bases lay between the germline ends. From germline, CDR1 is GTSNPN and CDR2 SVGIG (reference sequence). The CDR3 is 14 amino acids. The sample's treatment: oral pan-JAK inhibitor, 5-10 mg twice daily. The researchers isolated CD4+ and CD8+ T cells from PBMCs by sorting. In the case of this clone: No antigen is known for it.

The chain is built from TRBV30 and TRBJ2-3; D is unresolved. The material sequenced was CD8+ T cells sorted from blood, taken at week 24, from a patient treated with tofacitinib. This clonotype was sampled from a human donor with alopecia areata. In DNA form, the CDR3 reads TGTGCCTGGAGTAGGACCCCATTGGGAGATACGCAGTATTTT. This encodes CAWSRTPLGDTQYF.